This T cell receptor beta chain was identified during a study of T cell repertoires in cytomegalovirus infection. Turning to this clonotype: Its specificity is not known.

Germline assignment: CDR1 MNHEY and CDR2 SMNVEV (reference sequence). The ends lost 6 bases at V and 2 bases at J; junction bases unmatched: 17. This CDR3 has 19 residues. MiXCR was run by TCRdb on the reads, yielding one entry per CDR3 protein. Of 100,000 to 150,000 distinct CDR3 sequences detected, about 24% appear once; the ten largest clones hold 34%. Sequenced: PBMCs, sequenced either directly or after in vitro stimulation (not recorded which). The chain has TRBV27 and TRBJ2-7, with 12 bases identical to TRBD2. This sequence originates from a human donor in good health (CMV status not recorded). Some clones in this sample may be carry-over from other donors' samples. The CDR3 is CASSPPSGLAGYNPYEQYF. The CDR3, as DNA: TGTGCCAGCAGCCCACCTTCCGGACTAGCGGGATATAACCCCTACGAGCAGTACTTC.